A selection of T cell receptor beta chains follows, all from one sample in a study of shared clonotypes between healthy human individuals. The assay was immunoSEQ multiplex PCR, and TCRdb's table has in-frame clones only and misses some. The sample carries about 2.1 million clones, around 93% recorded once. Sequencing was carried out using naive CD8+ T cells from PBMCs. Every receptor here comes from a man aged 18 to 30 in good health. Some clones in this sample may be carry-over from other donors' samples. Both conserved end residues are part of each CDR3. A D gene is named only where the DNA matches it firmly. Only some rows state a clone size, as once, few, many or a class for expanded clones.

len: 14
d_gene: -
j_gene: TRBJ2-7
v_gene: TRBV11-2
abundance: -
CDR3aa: CASSLEWAAYEQYF
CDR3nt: TGTGCCAGCAGCTTAGAGTGGGCGGCTTACGAGCAGTACTTC

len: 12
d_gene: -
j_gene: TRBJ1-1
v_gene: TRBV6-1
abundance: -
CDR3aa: CASYFWDDEAFF
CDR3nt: TGTGCCAGCTATTTTTGGGACGATGAAGCTTTCTTT

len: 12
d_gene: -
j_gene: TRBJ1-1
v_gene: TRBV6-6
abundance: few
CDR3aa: CASSYMNTEAFF
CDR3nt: TGTGCCAGCAGTTACATGAACACTGAAGCTTTCTTT

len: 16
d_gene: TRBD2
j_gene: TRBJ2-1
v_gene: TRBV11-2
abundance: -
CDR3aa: CASSPTSGSAYNEQFF
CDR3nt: TGTGCCAGCAGCCCTACTAGCGGGAGCGCCTACAATGAGCAGTTCTTC

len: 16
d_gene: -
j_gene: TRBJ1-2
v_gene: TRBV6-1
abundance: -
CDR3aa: CASSEKAGFANYGYTF
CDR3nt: TGTGCCAGCAGTGAGAAGGCAGGGTTTGCCAACTATGGCTACACCTTC

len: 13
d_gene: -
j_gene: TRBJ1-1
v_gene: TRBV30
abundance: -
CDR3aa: CAWSVGLNTEAFF
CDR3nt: TGTGCCTGGAGTGTAGGTCTGAACACTGAAGCTTTCTTT

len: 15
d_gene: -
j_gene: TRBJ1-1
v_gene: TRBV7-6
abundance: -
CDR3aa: CASSLGGGANTEAFF
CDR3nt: TGTGCCAGCAGCTTAGGGGGAGGAGCGAACACTGAAGCTTTCTTT

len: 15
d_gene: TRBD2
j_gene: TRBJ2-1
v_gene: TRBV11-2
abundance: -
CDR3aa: CASTGLAGDYNEQFF
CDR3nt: TGTGCCAGCACCGGACTAGCGGGAGACTACAATGAGCAGTTCTTC

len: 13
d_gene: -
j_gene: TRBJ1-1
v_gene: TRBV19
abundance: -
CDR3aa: CASSLSRDTEAFF
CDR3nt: TGTGCCAGTAGTTTGTCCAGGGACACTGAAGCTTTCTTT

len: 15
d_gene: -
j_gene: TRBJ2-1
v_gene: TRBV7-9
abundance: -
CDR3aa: CASSLQVSSYNEQFF
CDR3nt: TGTGCCAGCAGCTTACAGGTTAGCTCCTACAATGAGCAGTTCTTC

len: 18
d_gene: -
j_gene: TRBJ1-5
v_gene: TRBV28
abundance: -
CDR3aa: CASINARGVAAHNQPQHF
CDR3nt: TGTGCCAGCATAAACGCACGCGGGGTGGCGGCGCACAATCAGCCCCAGCATTTT

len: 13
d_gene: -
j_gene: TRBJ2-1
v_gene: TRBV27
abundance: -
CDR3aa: CASSLYPSNEQFF
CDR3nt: TGTGCCAGCAGTTTATATCCCTCTAATGAGCAGTTCTTC

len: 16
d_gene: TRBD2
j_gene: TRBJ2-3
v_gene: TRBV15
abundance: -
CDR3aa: CATKTTSGSLEDTQYF
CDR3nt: TGTGCCACCAAGACAACTAGCGGGAGCCTGGAGGATACGCAGTATTTT

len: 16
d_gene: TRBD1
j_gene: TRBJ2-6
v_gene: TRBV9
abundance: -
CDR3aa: CASRGTGEAGANVLTF
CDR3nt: TGTGCCAGCAGGGGGACAGGGGAGGCTGGGGCCAACGTCCTGACTTTC

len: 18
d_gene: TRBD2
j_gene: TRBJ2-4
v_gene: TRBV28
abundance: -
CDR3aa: CASSSAWREALAKNIQYF
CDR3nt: TGTGCCAGCAGTTCTGCGTGGCGGGAGGCTCTAGCCAAAAACATTCAGTACTTC

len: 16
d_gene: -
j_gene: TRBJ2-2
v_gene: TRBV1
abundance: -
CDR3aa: CTSRSGRVVGTGELFF
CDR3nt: TGCACCAGCCGTAGCGGGAGGGTGGTCGGCACCGGGGAGCTGTTTTTT

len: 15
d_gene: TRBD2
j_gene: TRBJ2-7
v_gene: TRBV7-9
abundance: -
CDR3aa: CASSLGGSLSYEQYF
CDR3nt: TGTGCCAGCAGCTTGGGCGGGAGTTTATCCTACGAGCAGTACTTC

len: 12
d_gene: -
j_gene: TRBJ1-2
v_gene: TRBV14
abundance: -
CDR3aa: CASSPGTHGYTF
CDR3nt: TGTGCCAGCAGCCCCGGGACGCATGGCTACACCTTC

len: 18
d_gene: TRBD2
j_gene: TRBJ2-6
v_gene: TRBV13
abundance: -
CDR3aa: CASSLEGLAGSGANVLTF
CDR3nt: TGTGCCAGCAGCTTAGAAGGACTAGCGGGGAGTGGGGCCAACGTCCTGACTTTC

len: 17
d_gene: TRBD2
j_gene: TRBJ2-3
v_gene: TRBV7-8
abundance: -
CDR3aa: CASRSSVGVAGADTQYF
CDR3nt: TGTGCCAGCAGATCGAGCGTGGGGGTAGCGGGAGCAGATACGCAGTATTTT

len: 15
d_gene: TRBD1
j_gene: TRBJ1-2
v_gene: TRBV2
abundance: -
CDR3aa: CASSAGRGVDYGYTF
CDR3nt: TGTGCCAGCAGTGCTGGCAGGGGGGTCGACTATGGCTACACCTTC

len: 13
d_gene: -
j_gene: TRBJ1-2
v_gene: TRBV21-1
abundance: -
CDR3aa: CASSWDRDYGYTF
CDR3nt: TGTGCCAGCAGCTGGGACAGAGACTATGGCTACACCTTC

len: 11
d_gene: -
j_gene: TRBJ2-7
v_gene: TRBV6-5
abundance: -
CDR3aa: CASQGGYEQYF
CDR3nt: TGTGCCAGCCAGGGGGGCTACGAGCAGTACTTC

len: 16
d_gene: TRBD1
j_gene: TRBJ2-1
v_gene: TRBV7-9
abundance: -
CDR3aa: CASSPSSGQGYNEQFF
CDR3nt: TGTGCCAGCAGCCCCTCGTCGGGACAGGGCTACAATGAGCAGTTCTTC

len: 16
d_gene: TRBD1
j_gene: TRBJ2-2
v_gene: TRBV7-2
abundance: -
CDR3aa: CASSPRTGLSTGELFF
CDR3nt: TGTGCCAGCAGCCCCCGGACAGGGTTGAGCACCGGGGAGCTGTTTTTT

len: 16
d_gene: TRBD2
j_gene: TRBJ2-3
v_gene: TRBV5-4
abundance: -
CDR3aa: CASSWGLAGGTDTQYF
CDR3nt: TGTGCCAGCAGCTGGGGACTAGCGGGAGGGACAGATACGCAGTATTTT

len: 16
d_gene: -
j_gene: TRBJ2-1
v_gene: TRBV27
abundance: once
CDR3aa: CASSTSDRPSYNEQFF
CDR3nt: TGTGCCAGCAGTACCTCCGACAGGCCCTCCTACAATGAGCAGTTCTTC

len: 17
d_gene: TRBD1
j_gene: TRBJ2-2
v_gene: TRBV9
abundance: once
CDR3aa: CASSVRKTGSTAGELFF
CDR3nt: TGTGCCAGCAGCGTACGGAAGACAGGGAGCACGGCCGGGGAGCTGTTTTTT

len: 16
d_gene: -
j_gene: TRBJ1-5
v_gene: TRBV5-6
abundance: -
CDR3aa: CASSLGGLQGNQPQHF
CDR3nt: TGTGCCAGCAGCTTGGGAGGGTTACAAGGCAATCAGCCCCAGCATTTT

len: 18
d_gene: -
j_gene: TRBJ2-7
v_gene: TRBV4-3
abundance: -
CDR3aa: CASSQDGPGRLQGYEQYF
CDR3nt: TGCGCCAGCAGCCAAGATGGGCCGGGACGCTTACAAGGGTACGAGCAGTACTTC

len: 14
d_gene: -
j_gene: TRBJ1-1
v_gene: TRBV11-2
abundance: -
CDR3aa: CASSLVGGNTEAFF
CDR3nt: TGTGCCAGCAGCTTAGTAGGGGGGAACACTGAAGCTTTCTTT

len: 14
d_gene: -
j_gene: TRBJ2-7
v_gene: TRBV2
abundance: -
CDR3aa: CASSDGQVSYEQYF
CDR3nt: TGTGCCAGCAGTGATGGGCAAGTCTCTTACGAGCAGTACTTC

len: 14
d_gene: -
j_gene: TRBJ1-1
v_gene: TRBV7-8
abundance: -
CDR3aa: CASSTSWGLGEAFF
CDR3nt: TGTGCCAGCAGCACTAGTTGGGGGCTGGGTGAAGCTTTCTTT

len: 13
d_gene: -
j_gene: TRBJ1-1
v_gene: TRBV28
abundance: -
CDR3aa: CASSLTPNTEAFF
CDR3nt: TGTGCCAGCAGTTTAACCCCTAACACTGAAGCTTTCTTT